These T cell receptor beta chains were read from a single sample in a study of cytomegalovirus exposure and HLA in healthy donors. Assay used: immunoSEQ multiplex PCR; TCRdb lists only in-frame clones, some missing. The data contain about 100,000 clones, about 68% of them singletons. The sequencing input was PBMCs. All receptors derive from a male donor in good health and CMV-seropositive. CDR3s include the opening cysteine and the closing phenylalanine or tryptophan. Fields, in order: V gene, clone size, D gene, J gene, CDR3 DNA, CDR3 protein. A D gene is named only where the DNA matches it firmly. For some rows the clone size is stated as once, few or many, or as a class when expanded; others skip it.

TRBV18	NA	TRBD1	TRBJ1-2	TGTGCCAGCTCTCGAGAACAGGGGGATGGCTACACCTTC	CASSREQGDGYTF
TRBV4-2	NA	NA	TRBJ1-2	TGTGCCAGCAGCCAAGAGGTCGGCGGGGTCGGGTATGGCTACACCTTC	CASSQEVGGVGYGYTF
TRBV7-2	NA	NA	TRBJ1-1	TGTGCCAGCAGCTTAGATCAGGGCGGCATGAACACTGAAGCTTTCTTT	CASSLDQGGMNTEAFF
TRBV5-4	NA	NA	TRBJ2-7	TGTGCCAGCGGGGACGGGGGATCAGCCTACGAGCAGTACTTC	CASGDGGSAYEQYF
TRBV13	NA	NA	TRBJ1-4	TGTGCCAGCAGCTTAGGCGTGGGCAGGAGGGAAAAACTGTTTTTT	CASSLGVGRREKLFF
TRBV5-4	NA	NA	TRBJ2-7	TGTGCCAGCAGCTCTACAGGGAGCTCCTACGAGCAGTACTTC	CASSSTGSSYEQYF
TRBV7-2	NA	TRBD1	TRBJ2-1	TGTGCCAGCAGGCCCGCCCGGGACAGGGGGCGTTGGAATGAGCAGTTCTTC	CASRPARDRGRWNEQFF
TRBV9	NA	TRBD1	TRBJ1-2	TGTGCCAGCAGCGTAGGGGGGGACAGGGGACATGGCTACACCTTC	CASSVGGDRGHGYTF
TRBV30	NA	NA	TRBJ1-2	TGTGCCTGGAGTGAGATAGTCCTTTATGGCTACACCTTC	CAWSEIVLYGYTF
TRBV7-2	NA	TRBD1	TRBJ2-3	TGTGCCAGCAGCTTCCCCTGGACAGGGCAAACGCAGTATTTT	CASSFPWTGQTQYF
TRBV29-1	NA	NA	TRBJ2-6	TGCAGCGTTGTCCGGGACTCTGGGGCCAACGTCCTGACTTTC	CSVVRDSGANVLTF
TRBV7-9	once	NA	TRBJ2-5	TGTGCCAGCAGCCCCCGGGAGACCCAGTACTTC	CASSPRETQYF
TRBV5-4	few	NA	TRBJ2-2	TGTGCCAGCAGCTTGGAAGGGGACAGGGAGCTGTTTTTT	CASSLEGDRELFF
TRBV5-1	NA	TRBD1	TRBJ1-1	TGCGCCAGCAGCTTGGGGGGGACAGCGAACACTGAAGCTTTCTTT	CASSLGGTANTEAFF
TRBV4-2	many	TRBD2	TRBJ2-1	TGTGCCAGCAGCCAAGAGGTAGCGGGGGGCTACGATGAGCAGTTCTTC	CASSQEVAGGYDEQFF
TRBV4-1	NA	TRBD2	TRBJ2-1	TGCGCCAGCAGACCGTCTAGCGGGGGGTCATATTACAATGAGCAGTTCTTC	CASRPSSGGSYYNEQFF
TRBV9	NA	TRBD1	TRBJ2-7	TGTGCCAGCAGCGTAACAGGGGACTACGAGCAGTACTTC	CASSVTGDYEQYF
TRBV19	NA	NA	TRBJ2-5	TGTGCCAGTAGTATAGGGGGGGGGCTGGGAGAGACCCAGTACTTC	CASSIGGGLGETQYF
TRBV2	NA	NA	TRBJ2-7	TGTGCCAGCAGTGGACGGGTCGGCGAGCAGTACTTC	CASSGRVGEQYF
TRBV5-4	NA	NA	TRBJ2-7	TGTGCCAGCAGCTCGGAGGGTGGGTCCTACGAGCAGTACTTC	CASSSEGGSYEQYF
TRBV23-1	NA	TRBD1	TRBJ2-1	TGCGCCAGCAGTCCGAATCGGGACAGGACCTACTACAATGAGCAGTTCTTC	CASSPNRDRTYYNEQFF
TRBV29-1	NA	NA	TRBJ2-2	TGCAGCGTTGCTGTCACCGGGGAGCTGTTTTTT	CSVAVTGELFF
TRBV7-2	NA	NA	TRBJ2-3	TGTGCCAGCAGCTTAATGCGGATCACAGATACGCAGTATTTT	CASSLMRITDTQYF
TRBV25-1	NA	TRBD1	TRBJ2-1	TGTGCCAGCAGTGAATACCGGGACAGCGCAAATGAGCAGTTCTTC	CASSEYRDSANEQFF
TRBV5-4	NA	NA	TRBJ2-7	TGTGCCAGCAGTTTGGTAGATGCGGGGACCCGCGAGCAGTACTTC	CASSLVDAGTREQYF
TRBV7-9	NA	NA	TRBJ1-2	TGTGCCAGCAGCTTCCGGCAGGGCCTTTCGGATGGCTACACCTTC	CASSFRQGLSDGYTF
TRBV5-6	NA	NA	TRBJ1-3	TGTGCCAGCAGGGACACAGGGACTGGAAACACCATATATTTT	CASRDTGTGNTIYF
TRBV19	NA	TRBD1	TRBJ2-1	TGTGCCAGTAGCCCGGGACAGGGGGTTAATGAGCAGTTCTTC	CASSPGQGVNEQFF
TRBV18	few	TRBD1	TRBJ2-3	TGTGCCAGCTCACCAGAGCTCGCTACCGGGACAGGGGGGACAGATACGCAGTATTTT	CASSPELATGTGGTDTQYF
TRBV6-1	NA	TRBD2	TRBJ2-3	TGTGCCAGCAGTAGCGGGGGGCCTACGCAGTATTTT	CASSSGGPTQYF
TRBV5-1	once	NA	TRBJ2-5	TGCGCCAGCAGCTTGAATAGCGGTGAGACCCAGTACTTC	CASSLNSGETQYF
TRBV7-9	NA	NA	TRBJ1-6	TGTGCCAGCAGCTTAGTCGGGAGTCCACCCCTCCACTTT	CASSLVGSPPLHF
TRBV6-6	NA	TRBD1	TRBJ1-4	TGTGCCAGCAGGGCAGGGGGCGCGGCTAATGAAAAACTGTTTTTT	CASRAGGAANEKLFF
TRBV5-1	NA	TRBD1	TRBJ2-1	TGCGCCAGCAGCTTTCCCCCTCGGGACAGGGGGTTAAATGAGCAGTTCTTC	CASSFPPRDRGLNEQFF
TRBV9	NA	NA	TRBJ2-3	TGTGCCAGCAAACGGGTAACAGATACGCAGTATTTT	CASKRVTDTQYF
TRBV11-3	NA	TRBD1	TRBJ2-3	TGTGCCAGCAGCTTAGGACAGGGGGGAGATACGCAGTATTTT	CASSLGQGGDTQYF
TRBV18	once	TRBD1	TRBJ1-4	TGTGCCAGCTCACGGTCGGGACAGGATCTAGAGGAAAAACTGTTTTTT	CASSRSGQDLEEKLFF
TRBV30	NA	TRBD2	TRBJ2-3	TGTGCCTGGAGTATCCTAGCGGTAGCCACAGATACGCAGTATTTT	CAWSILAVATDTQYF
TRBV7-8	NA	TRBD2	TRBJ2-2	TGTGCCAGCAGCTTAGACCTAGCGGGGGGGCTGACCGGGGAGCTGTTTTTT	CASSLDLAGGLTGELFF
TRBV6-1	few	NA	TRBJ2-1	TGTGCCAGCTGCCGGGAACCTTGGGCCTACAATGAGCAGTTCTTC	CASCREPWAYNEQFF
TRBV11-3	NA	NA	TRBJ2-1	TGTGCCAGCAGCTTGGCAGGGGAGTATAGCAATGAGCAGTTCTTC	CASSLAGEYSNEQFF
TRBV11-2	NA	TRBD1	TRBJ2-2	TGTGCCAGCAGCTTCCTACAGGGGCGTACCGGGGAGCTGTTTTTT	CASSFLQGRTGELFF
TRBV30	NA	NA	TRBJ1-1	TGTGCTTGGTCGGAGGGGAGGAGCACTGAAGCTTTCTTT	CAWSEGRSTEAFF
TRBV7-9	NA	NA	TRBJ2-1	TGTGCCAGCAGCTTGGCCCTCGGCGGGGAGTACAATGAGCAGTTCTTC	CASSLALGGEYNEQFF